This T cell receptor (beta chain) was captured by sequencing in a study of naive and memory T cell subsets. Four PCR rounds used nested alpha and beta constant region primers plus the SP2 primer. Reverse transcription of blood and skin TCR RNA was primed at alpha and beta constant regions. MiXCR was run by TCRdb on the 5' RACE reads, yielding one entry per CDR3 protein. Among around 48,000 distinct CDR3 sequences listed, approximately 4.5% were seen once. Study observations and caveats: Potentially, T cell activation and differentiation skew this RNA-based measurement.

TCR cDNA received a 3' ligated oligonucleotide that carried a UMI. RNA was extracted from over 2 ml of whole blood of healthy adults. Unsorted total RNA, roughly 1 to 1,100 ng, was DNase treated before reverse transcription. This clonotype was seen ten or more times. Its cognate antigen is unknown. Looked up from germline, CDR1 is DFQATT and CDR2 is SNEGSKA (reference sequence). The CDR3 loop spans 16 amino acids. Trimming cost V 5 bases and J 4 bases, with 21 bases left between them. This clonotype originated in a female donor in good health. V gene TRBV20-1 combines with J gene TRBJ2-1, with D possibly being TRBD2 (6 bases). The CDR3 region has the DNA TGCAGTGCTCCTCTGACTAAAGCGGGTCCTTACAATGAGCAGTTCTTC. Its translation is CSAPLTKAGPYNEQFF.